This TCR beta chain comes out of a study of shared clonotypes between healthy human individuals. The repertoire was sequenced with immunoSEQ multiplex PCR; TCRdb's copy has only in-frame clones and lacks some. The repertoire consists of about 960,000 clones, with about 80% occurring once and the leading ten covering approximately 1.5%. The CDR3 runs to 14 residues. V was pared by 0 bases and J by 7 bases, with 8 bases between. Per the germline V gene, CDR1 is SGHDT and CDR2 is YYEEEE. Whole-study results and caveats: Across subsets, estimated richness was generally greater for naive than for memory populations.

About this clone: Its specificity is unknown.

The TCR was taken from a man aged 18 to 29 in good health. V gene TRBV5-6 combines with J gene TRBJ1-6; maybe TRBD1 (5 bases). Sequencing was carried out using memory CD4+ T cells sorted from blood. This sample's subset: CD45RA-negative fraction. This chain's CDR3 is CASSLGGTNSPLHF. The DNA of the CDR3 is TGTGCCAGCAGCTTGGGCGGGACCAATTCACCCCTCCACTTT.